These 24 T cell receptor beta chains originate from one sample sequenced in a study of cytomegalovirus exposure and HLA in healthy donors. PCR amplification relied on 60 Vbeta primers (plus 13 Jbeta primers). Generated by immunoSEQ multiplex PCR, the TCRdb table keeps only in-frame clones and is missing some. Among under 130,000 clones listed, 65% were seen once. Sequenced material: PBMCs. Receptor source: a man under 40 in good health and CMV-seropositive.

This chain connects TRBV10-2 to TRBJ1-5; D perhaps matches TRBD1 (6 bases). Germline V lookup: CDR1 WSHSY, CDR2 SAAADI. The CDR3 totals 13 residues. Between the trimmed V and J ends, which lost 4 bases and 3 bases, there was a span of 7 bases. The CDR3 sequence is CASSGGPNQPQHF. In DNA, the CDR3 is TGCGCCAGCAGTGGGGGGCCCAATCAGCCCCAGCATTTT.

The chain recombines TRBV6-1 with TRBJ2-7; 10 bases map to TRBD2. Germline V gives CDR1 MNHNS, CDR2 SASEGT. The CDR3 has 15 amino acids. With V trimmed by 3 bases and J by 7 bases, 9 bases remained unmatched. The CDR3 loop is CASSDLSGGVREQYF. CDR3 DNA sequence: TGTGCCAGCAGTGATCTGAGCGGGGGGGTAAGGGAGCAGTACTTC.

This clone appeared a few times. This chain uses TRBV11-2 with TRBJ2-7; 9 bases agree with TRBD1. V was pared by 5 bases and J by 4 bases, with 9 bases of the junction left unmatched. CDR1 and CDR2 from the germline V gene are SGHAT and FQNNGV. There are 15 residues in the CDR3. The CDR3 sequence is CASSHEMGQGYEQYF. DNA for the CDR3: TGTGCCAGCAGCCATGAGATGGGACAGGGTTACGAGCAGTACTTC.

The V and J genes are TRBV29-1 and TRBJ1-4; the match to TRBD1 covers 7 bases. J was trimmed by 5 bases and V by 7 bases; bases with no gene match: 4. Germline V CDR1 and CDR2: SQVTM, ANQGSEA. CDR3 size: 12 residues. The CDR3 protein is CSGRGQNEKLFF. The CDR3 DNA reads as TGCAGCGGGAGGGGACAGAATGAAAAACTGTTTTTT.

This clone was counted only a few times. The rearrangement uses TRBV27 and TRBJ2-1, with 11 bases identical to TRBD2. J was trimmed by 6 bases and V by 7 bases; bases with no gene match: 5. Germline CDR1 is MNHEY and CDR2 is SMNVEV (reference sequence). This CDR3 region has 14 residues. DNA of the CDR3: TGTGCCAGCACCTATAGCGGGGGGGTCAATGAGCAGTTCTTC. It specifies CASTYSGGVNEQFF.

This chain joins TRBV25-1 and TRBJ1-6; TRBD1 might be the D (6 bases). Germline-derived CDR1 and CDR2 are MGHDK and SYGVNS. The CDR3 is made up of 18 amino acids. V lost 4 bases and J lost 0, with 16 bases in between. The CDR3 region has the DNA TGTGCCAGCAGTGGCCGACAGGCCGAGAGCTCCTATAATTCACCCCTCCACTTT. It translates to CASSGRQAESSYNSPLHF. Variable domain in full (rest from reference TRBV25-1 and TRBJ1-6): EADIYQTPRYLVIGTGKKITLECSQTMGHDKMYWYQQDPGMELHLIHYSYGVNSTEKGDLSSESTVSRIRTEHFPLTLESARPSHTSQYLCASSGRQAESSYNSPLHFGNGTRLTVT.

The CDR3 region is CASSLATGSYGYTF. The DNA of the CDR3 is TGTGCCAGCAGCTTGGCAACAGGGAGCTATGGCTACACCTTC. The chain recombines TRBV5-5 with TRBJ1-2, with D perhaps TRBD1 (6 bases). This CDR3 region has 14 residues. The ends were cut back, 0 bases at V and 4 bases at J, with 10 bases in the middle. The germline gives CDR1 SGHKS, CDR2 YYEKEE (reference sequence).

V usage is TRBV27 and J usage is TRBJ1-5; D is unclear. From germline, CDR1 is MNHEY and CDR2 SMNVEV (reference sequence). There are 13 residues in the CDR3. V shed 3 bases and J shed 1 base, with 4 bases lying between them. DNA of the CDR3: TGTGCCAGCAGTTTGGGCAGCAATCAGCCCCAGCATTTT. Translated: CASSLGSNQPQHF.

The chain is built from TRBV6-1 and TRBJ2-1, with D tentatively TRBD1 (6 bases). The CDR3 covers 15 residues. Trimming stripped 4 bases from V and 0 bases from J, with 10 bases between. CDR1 is MNHNS, CDR2 SASEGT, per germline. In DNA form, the CDR3 reads TGTGCCAGCAGTGTACAGGGCCCCTCCTACAATGAGCAGTTCTTC. Translation: CASSVQGPSYNEQFF.

CDR3 protein: CASSENSRGYTF. CDR3 sequence (DNA): TGTGCCAGCAGTGAAAATAGCCGTGGCTACACCTTC. V is TRBV2 and J is TRBJ1-2, with no clear D. CDR1 and CDR2 (germline): SNHLY, FYNNEI. V was trimmed by 2 bases and J by 7 bases, leaving 8 bases between them. This CDR3 spans 12 amino acids.

The V and J genes are TRBV6-5 and TRBJ2-7; 8 bases map to TRBD2. V lost 5 bases to trimming and J lost 5 bases; unmatched junction nucleotides: 11. The CDR3 is 15 residues long. Germline-derived CDR1 and CDR2 are MNHEY and SVGAGI. The CDR3 sequence is CASSGRTGGIHEQYF. The CDR3 bases are TGTGCCAGCAGTGGTCGGACGGGGGGGATCCACGAGCAGTACTTC.

The gene calls are TRBV19 and TRBJ1-2; D uncertain. The CDR3 is made up of 12 amino acids. V was pared by 1 base and J by 8 bases, with 8 bases between. Germline values: CDR1 LNHDA, CDR2 SQIVND (reference sequence). This chain's CDR3 is CASSIVGGGYTF. As DNA, the CDR3 is TGTGCCAGTAGTATAGTCGGCGGAGGCTACACCTTC.

This chain links TRBV19 with TRBJ1-6, with a weak D call TRBD1 (5 bases). The CDR3 spans 14 residues. The V end was cut by 6 bases, the J end by 5 bases, with 11 bases between. The germline V gene encodes CDR1 LNHDA and CDR2 SQIVND (reference sequence). CDR3 region: CASSTTANNSPLHF. For the CDR3, the DNA is TGTGCCAGTAGCACGACAGCTAATAATTCACCCCTCCACTTT.

The rearrangement uses TRBV5-1 and TRBJ2-3; 11 bases align to TRBD2. The germline gives CDR1 SGHRS, CDR2 YFSETQ. J gave up 2 bases and V 4 bases, and 6 bases lay outside the gene matches. CDR3 length equals 16 residues. CDR3 sequence reads: CASSPSSGGATDTQYF. CDR3 bases: TGCGCCAGCAGCCCAAGTAGCGGGGGGGCCACAGATACGCAGTATTTT.

This clone was detected only a few times. V and J are TRBV19 and TRBJ1-5, with D hard to call. Trimming pared 7 bases from V and 0 bases from J, leaving 16 bases between. This CDR3 has 16 amino acids. Germline-derived CDR1 and CDR2 are LNHDA and SQIVND (reference sequence). CDR3 region: CASTALRYDSNQPQHF. CDR3 sequence (DNA): TGTGCCAGTACCGCGCTACGGTATGATAGCAATCAGCCCCAGCATTTT.

This clone was seen a few times. The chain has TRBV6-6 and TRBJ1-6; 10 nucleotides match TRBD1. This CDR3 is 15 amino acids long. The germline V gene has CDR1 MNHNY and CDR2 SVGAGI (reference sequence). Germline trimming cut 5 bases from V and 7 bases from J; bases unmatched to any gene: 5. The CDR3 is CASSRDRGKNSPLHF. Written as DNA, the CDR3 is TGTGCCAGCAGTAGGGACAGGGGAAAGAATTCACCCCTCCACTTT.

The V gene is TRBV9, the J gene TRBJ2-1, with D unclear. V was cut by 5 bases and J by 6 bases, with 12 bases left in between. This CDR3 contains 13 residues. Germline-derived CDR1 and CDR2 are SGDLS and YYNGEE. The CDR3 coding sequence is TGTGCCAGCAGGCCCGACTGGTCCAATGAGCAGTTCTTC. The encoded protein is CASRPDWSNEQFF.

The chain combines TRBV18 with TRBJ2-3, with 8 bases that match TRBD1. The CDR3 has 16 residues. Per the germline V gene, CDR1 is KGHSH and CDR2 is LQKENI. V lost 1 base, J lost 1 base, and 4 bases stayed unmatched. DNA for the CDR3: TGTGCCAGCTCACCACGGACAGGGTCCGGCACAGATACGCAGTATTTT. Its translation: CASSPRTGSGTDTQYF.

The rearrangement uses TRBV6-1 and TRBJ2-7; 10 nucleotides agree with TRBD1. Germline V gene lookup returns CDR1 MNHNS and CDR2 SASEGT. With 4 bases clipped from V and 3 bases from J, the junction kept 6 bases outside the gene matches. The CDR3 has 15 amino acids. CDR3 coding DNA: TGTGCCAGCAGTGCAATGACAGGGGGCTACTACGAGCAGTACTTC. It encodes CASSAMTGGYYEQYF.

The V and J genes are TRBV18 and TRBJ1-4, with 12 bases lining up with TRBD1. Germline CDR1 KGHSH, CDR2 LQKENI. Germline trimming cut 6 bases from V and 0 bases from J; bases unmatched to any gene: 2. The CDR3 consists of 16 residues. The CDR3 here is CASSGQGAATNEKLFF. The CDR3 DNA reads as TGTGCCAGCTCGGGACAGGGGGCAGCAACTAATGAAAAACTGTTTTTT.

In its sample, this clone was seen once. Written as DNA, the CDR3 is TGTGCCAGCAGCTCCGGGGACAGGGTAGGCTACGAGCAGTACTTC. Translated: CASSSGDRVGYEQYF. This rearrangement joins TRBV7-9 to TRBJ2-7; 9 bases are shared with TRBD1. Germline V CDR1 and CDR2: SEHNR, FQNEAQ (reference sequence). Unmatched junction bases numbered 7, after V lost 4 bases and J lost 3 bases. CDR3 length equals 15 residues. The variable domain in full, completed from reference TRBV7-9 and TRBJ2-7, reads DTGVSQNPRHKITKRGQNVTFRCDPISEHNRLYWYRQTLGQGPEFLTYFQNEAQLEKSRLLSDRFSAERPKGSFSTLEIQRTEQGDSAMYLCASSSGDRVGYEQYFGPGTRLTVT.

The gene calls are TRBV18 and TRBJ1-3; TRBD1 matches 11 bases. V gave up 6 bases and J gave up 3 bases; unmatched junction bases: 7. The CDR3 spans 16 residues. Germline V gene sequence: CDR1 KGHSH, CDR2 LQKENI. CDR3 region: CASSRDRGSSGNTIYF. The CDR3 bases are TGTGCCAGCTCGCGGGACAGGGGGTCAAGTGGAAACACCATATATTTT. Complete variable domain (other parts from reference TRBV18 and TRBJ1-3): NAGVMQNPRHLVRRRGQEARLRCSPMKGHSHVYWYRQLPEEGLKFMVYLQKENIIDESGMPKERFSAEFPKEGPSILRIQQVVRGDSAAYFCASSRDRGSSGNTIYFGEGSWLTVV.

This chain uses TRBV9 with TRBJ1-1; TRBD1 might be the D (5 bases). Per the germline V gene, CDR1 is SGDLS and CDR2 is YYNGEE. V was pared by 0 bases and J by 1 base, with 10 bases between. The CDR3 loop spans 15 amino acids. CDR3 amino acids: CASSVDPQGNTEAFF. CDR3 coding DNA: TGTGCCAGCAGCGTAGACCCCCAGGGGAACACTGAAGCTTTCTTT.

The rearrangement joins TRBV5-4 to TRBJ2-1, with 7 bases that match TRBD2. V shed 3 bases and J 3 bases; nucleotides not matched to a gene: 9. Per germline, CDR1 SGHNT and CDR2 YYREEE (reference sequence). The CDR3 is 16 residues long. The CDR3 DNA sequence: TGTGCCAGCAGCTCTTTGGCTAGCGGATTCTACAATGAGCAGTTCTTC. Translated: CASSSLASGFYNEQFF.